Presented here are 11 T cell receptor beta chains from one specimen sequenced in a study of blood T cell repertoires in COVID-19. Sequencing was performed with immunoSEQ multiplex PCR; in TCRdb, only in-frame clones are kept and a portion is missing. Seen here are over 250,000 clones, more than 75% observed once, and the top ten hold over 2%. What was sequenced was PBMCs or T cells enriched from blood (not recorded which). These receptors originate from a woman in her sixties in a cohort exposed to, infected with or recovered from COVID-19 (not recorded which).

This clone was detected only once. The genes are TRBV20-1 and TRBJ2-7; 9 bases agree with TRBD2. CDR1 is DFQATT, CDR2 SNEGSKA, per germline (reference sequence). Trimming removed 3 bases from V and 2 bases from J; junction bases left unmatched: 14. The CDR3 spans 17 residues. The CDR3 region is CSASFPRTSGFTYEQYF. Written as DNA, the CDR3 is TGCAGTGCTAGTTTCCCACGAACTAGCGGGTTTACCTACGAGCAGTACTTC.

This clone was observed once. This sequence joins TRBV2 and TRBJ1-6; 8 positions agree with TRBD1. The CDR3 runs to 15 residues. Germline V gives CDR1 SNHLY, CDR2 FYNNEI. V lost 4 bases, J lost 6 bases, and 5 bases stayed unmatched. Here the CDR3 DNA reads TGTGCCAGCAGTGGGGACAGGCCCTCTAATTCACCCCTCCACTTT. It specifies CASSGDRPSNSPLHF. Supplemented by reference TRBV2 and TRBJ1-6, the full variable domain reads EPEVTQTPSHQVTQMGQEVILRCVPISNHLYFYWYRQILGQKVEFLVSFYNNEISEKSEIFDDQFSVERPDGSNFTLKIRSTKLEDSAMYFCASSGDRPSNSPLHFGNGTRLTVT.

The chain uses TRBV19 and TRBJ1-1; D is possibly TRBD1 (6 bases). The CDR3 extends over 15 amino acids. V was pared by 0 bases and J by 3 bases, with 11 bases between. The germline CDR1 and CDR2 sequences are LNHDA and SQIVND (reference sequence). In nucleotides, the CDR3 is TGTGCCAGTAGTATAGATACCAGGGGATACACTGAAGCTTTCTTT. This gives the protein CASSIDTRGYTEAFF.

This clone has only a few counts. The gene calls are TRBV5-1 and TRBJ1-4; 11 bases agree with TRBD1. Losses at the gene ends were 3 bases for V and 8 bases for J; bases not matched to a gene: 9. Germline V gene lookup returns CDR1 SGHRS and CDR2 YFSETQ. The length of the CDR3 is 16 residues. The DNA of the CDR3 is TGCGCCAGCAGCTCCGAGGGACAGGGGGGTAGGGAAAAACTGTTTTTT. This sequence encodes CASSSEGQGGREKLFF.

The chain combines TRBV19 with TRBJ1-5; D possibly corresponds to TRBD1 (5 bases). The CDR3 runs to 14 residues. CDR1 and CDR2 from the germline V gene are LNHDA and SQIVND (reference sequence). Deletions cut 4 bases from V and 7 bases from J, with 14 bases between. The CDR3 region has the DNA TGTGCCAGTAGTAAGTGGGGGGTGCACCAGCCCCAGCATTTT. It is translated as CASSKWGVHQPQHF.

The rearrangement uses TRBV5-8 and TRBJ2-3; 7 bases map to TRBD1. After removal of 4 bases from V and 2 bases from J, the junction contained 10 bases not matched to a gene. The germline V gene has CDR1 SGHTS and CDR2 YDEGEE. CDR3 length: 16 amino acids. The DNA of the CDR3 is TGTGCCAGCAGCCCGACGGACAGGATGTACACAGATACGCAGTATTTT. It codes for CASSPTDRMYTDTQYF.

The chain carries TRBV21-1 and TRBJ2-3; the DNA was not compared with TRBD1, the D call given in the table. TRBV21-1 is noted as a pseudogene. CDR3 length: 20 residues. The CDR3 region has the DNA TGTGCCAGCAGCAAAGCGCTGTGTATCTCACAGGGTATGGGTACAGATACGCAGTATTTT. Translation: CASSKALCISQGMGTDTQYF.

The J gene is TRBJ1-5, the V gene TRBV7-8; 9 bases agree with TRBD1. This CDR3 is built from 16 residues. The V gene's germline CDR1 is SGHVS and CDR2 FQNEAQ. J was trimmed by 4 bases and V by 4 bases; bases with no gene match: 8. CDR3 residues: CASSSEQGARNQPQHF. For the CDR3, the DNA is TGTGCCAGCAGCTCTGAACAGGGGGCGCGGAATCAGCCCCAGCATTTT.

The rearrangement joins TRBV6-5 to TRBJ2-1, with D possibly matching TRBD1 (5 bases). Germline V gives CDR1 MNHEY, CDR2 SVGAGI. Deletions cut 7 bases from V and 7 bases from J, with 17 bases between. This CDR3 is 14 amino acids long. CDR3 protein: CASTRKGNLNEQFF. The CDR3 DNA sequence: TGTGCCAGCACCCGAAAGGGGAACTTAAATGAGCAGTTCTTC.

The rearrangement uses TRBV28 and TRBJ1-4; TRBD1 agrees at 10 bases. V lost 5 bases to trimming and J lost 1 base; unmatched junction nucleotides: 7. Germline values: CDR1 MDHEN, CDR2 SYDVKM. The CDR3 contains 17 residues. The CDR3 reads CASSTPGQGKTNEKLFF. The CDR3 bases are TGTGCCAGCAGTACCCCGGGACAGGGGAAAACTAATGAAAAACTGTTTTTT.

The CDR3 nucleotides are TGTGCCAGCAGTGAAGCGCTAGCGGCAATTGACGTCGGGGAGCTGTTTTTT. Translation: CASSEALAAIDVGELFF. V gene TRBV6-1 combines with J gene TRBJ2-2, with TRBD2 matching over 7 bases. Germline CDR1 and CDR2: MNHNS and SASEGT. V lost 0 bases to trimming and J lost 7 bases; unmatched junction nucleotides: 11. This CDR3 region has 17 residues.